This T cell receptor beta chain came from a study of blood T cell repertoires in COVID-19. Turning to the study itself: COVID-19 samples collected from the United States, Italy and Spain covered acute and convalescent phases. T cells, B-cell-depleted T cells, or PBMCs provided the cDNA or gDNA that served as material.

This clone was detected only a few times. Some clones are missing from TCRdb's copy, which holds only in-frame ones; the method was immunoSEQ multiplex PCR. In the table there are around 58,000 clones, approximately 81% of which are singletons. V was shortened by 2 bases and J by 0 bases, with 10 bases between the two germline ends. Germline V gene data show CDR1 as LGHDT and CDR2 as YNNKEL (reference sequence). This CDR3 has 15 residues. The study assigned cohorts using participant-reported clinical history. J is TRBJ1-2 and V is TRBV3-1 (or the pseudogene TRBV3-2); D gene uncertain. The sequenced sample consisted of PBMCs or T cells enriched from blood (not recorded which). The TCR comes from a woman between 35 and 50 years old with acute COVID-19. The CDR3 protein is CASSQPEAANYGYTF. DNA of the CDR3: TGTGCCAGCAGCCAACCTGAGGCCGCTAACTATGGCTACACCTTC.